The 5 T cell receptor beta chains in this list originate from one sample, sequenced in a study of type 1 regulatory T cells. TCRdb fed the reads into MiXCR, producing one record per CDR3 protein. The sample contains 60,000 to 70,000 distinct CDR3 sequences, 55% to 80% of which appear only once. The antigens of these receptors remain unknown. The specimen sequenced was cultured T cells, either the whole culture or a sorted T cell fraction (not recorded which). As to subset: Tr1-enriched cell product generated in vitro against host alloantigens. The source is a human donor in good health.

The chain couples TRBV28 to TRBJ1-3, with a tentative D call TRBD1 (6 bases). The CDR3 is 13 amino acids. Trimming took 4 bases from V and 5 from J, leaving 9 bases between them. Germline CDR1 is MDHEN and CDR2 is SYDVKM. In nucleotides, the CDR3 is TGTGCCAGCAGTTCCGGACAGCGAAACACCATATATTTT. Its translation is CASSSGQRNTIYF. The full variable domain, rest sourced from reference TRBV28 and TRBJ1-3, is DVKVTQSSRYLVKRTGEKVFLECVQDMDHENMFWYRQDPGLGLRLIYFSYDVKMKEKGDIPEGYSVSREKKERFSLILESASTNQTSMYLCASSSGQRNTIYFGEGSWLTVV.

The V and J genes are TRBV5-6 and TRBJ2-5; D may be TRBD1 or TRBD2 (5 bases each). The ends were cut back, 2 bases at V and 5 bases at J, with 10 bases in the middle. Germline V CDR1 and CDR2: SGHDT, YYEEEE. CDR3 length: 13 amino acids. Written as DNA, the CDR3 is TGTGCCAGCAGCTTTCCCGGGACCGAGACCCAGTACTTC. Translation: CASSFPGTETQYF.

CDR3 amino acids: CASAATIAGGKDTQYF. CDR3 coding DNA: TGTGCCAGCGCCGCTACTATAGCGGGAGGGAAGGATACGCAGTATTTT. The chain employs TRBV27 and TRBJ2-3; 11 bases align to TRBD2. This CDR3 spans 16 amino acids. The junction had 13 bases not matched to a gene; V was cut back by 8 bases and J by 6 bases. Germline assignment: CDR1 MNHEY and CDR2 SMNVEV (reference sequence).

The V and J genes are TRBV5-1 and TRBJ2-7; D is possibly TRBD2 (5 bases). Deletions cut 4 bases from V and 3 bases from J, with 17 bases between. This CDR3 has 15 residues. Germline CDR1 and CDR2: SGHRS and YFSETQ. The CDR3 nucleotides are TGCGCCAGCAGCCCGCCGATGAGCGGTGTCTACGAGCAGTACTTC. This translates into CASSPPMSGVYEQYF.

This clonotype was counted once. The chain is built from TRBV12-3 or TRBV12-4 and TRBJ1-1; 9 nucleotides line up with TRBD1. The CDR3 has 14 amino acids. J gave up 3 bases and V 5 bases, and 4 bases lay outside the gene matches. CDR3 amino acids: CASSGRQGDTEAFF. DNA of the CDR3: TGTGCCAGCAGTGGTCGACAGGGGGACACTGAAGCTTTCTTT.